This T cell receptor beta chain was obtained from a study of T-cell memory formation after mild COVID-19. Study-level background: TCR clusters showed largely donor specificity.

The study's findings and limits: CD8+ contracting clones occupied EMRA, while CD4+ ones occupied mainly CM and EM. Some clones that responded turned up in pre-infection memory, which suggests that cross-reactive memory joined in. Second-wave clones reaching peak frequency on day 37 lacked confirmed SARS-CoV-2 specificity.

The CDR3 sequence is 14 residues long. V shed 5 bases and J shed 3 bases, with 15 bases lying between them. Germline V CDR1 and CDR2: SGHRS, YFSETQ. Each CDR3 protein gets one entry after TCRdb re-called the 5' RACE reads with MiXCR. The table lists 350,000 to 500,000 distinct CDR3 sequences, around 20% of them singletons. On this clonotype: Its antigen is as yet unknown.

This receptor was taken from an adult woman who had mild COVID-19 (a few samples of this study predate the infection). Cell type and time point are not known. The rearrangement joins TRBV5-1 to TRBJ2-7, with a weak D call TRBD1 (5 bases). Sequencing was performed on PBMCs or a T cell subset sorted from them (not recorded which). The CDR3 bases are TGCGCCAGCAGTTCGGCTCAGGGAATCTACGAGCAGTACTTC. Translation gives CASSSAQGIYEQYF.